These T cell receptor beta chains were read from a single sample in a study of blood T cells in healthy people across ages. TCRdb processed the 5' RACE reads anew with MiXCR; each CDR3 protein has one entry. This table has about 290,000 distinct CDR3 sequences, 25% to 30% appearing once. Material for sequencing was blood. The receptors shown here come from an older woman in good health. The CDR3 runs from the conserved cysteine through the conserved F or W. The D gene is left open where the match is weak. For some rows the clone size is stated as once, few or many, or as a class when expanded; others skip it.

D	length	size	V	J	DNA	CDR3
NA	13	NA	TRBV11-2	TRBJ2-2	TGTGCCAGCAGCACCAGGGTAACCGGGGAGCTGTTTTTT	CASSTRVTGELFF
NA	12	NA	TRBV12-3/TRBV12-4	TRBJ2-1	TGTGCCAGCAGGGGGGACTCCGTGGGGCAGTTCTTC	CASRGDSVGQFF
NA	15	few	TRBV4-1	TRBJ2-7	TGCGCCAGCAGCCAAGATGCCCATGGCGGCGGCGAGCAGTACTTC	CASSQDAHGGGEQYF
NA	13	NA	TRBV10-3	TRBJ1-1	TGTACCATCAGTGACAAGGGGCGAACTGAAGCTTTCTTT	CTISDKGRTEAFF
NA	15	few	TRBV9	TRBJ2-1	TGTGCCAGCAGCGTAAATACTAGGGGAGGTAATGAGCAGTTCTTC	CASSVNTRGGNEQFF
NA	12	once	TRBV20-1	TRBJ1-2	TGCAGTGCTAGAACTGGGAAGTATGGCTACACCTTC	CSARTGKYGYTF
NA	14	NA	TRBV5-1	TRBJ2-5	TGCGCCAGCAGCTGGGGGACAAACCAAGAGACCCAGTACTTC	CASSWGTNQETQYF
NA	14	NA	TRBV11-3	TRBJ2-3	TGTGCCAGCAATCCGGGGGGCCAGACAGATACGCAGTATTTT	CASNPGGQTDTQYF
NA	14	few	TRBV10-3	TRBJ2-3	TGTGCCACCAGGCCGTGGGGAGATACAGATACGCAGTATTTT	CATRPWGDTDTQYF
NA	18	many	TRBV6-1	TRBJ2-5	TGTGCCAGCAGTGAAGCGACAGGGCTGTACCGAGGGGGGGGGTCCCAGTACTTC	CASSEATGLYRGGGSQYF
NA	13	few	TRBV29-1	TRBJ2-1	TGCACTGCGAACGGTAACTCCTACAATGAGCAGTTCTTC	CTANGNSYNEQFF
NA	15	few	TRBV20-1	TRBJ2-5	TGCAGTGCTAGAGATCTGTCGGGACTTTCAGAGACCCAGTACTTC	CSARDLSGLSETQYF
TRBD1	15	many	TRBV24-1	TRBJ1-4	TGTGCCACCAGTGAGGGACAGGGGCTTAATGAAAAACTGTTTTTT	CATSEGQGLNEKLFF
NA	13	few	TRBV3-1	TRBJ2-7	TGTGCCAGCAGCCAGGGGCAGGTCACCGAGCAGTACTTC	CASSQGQVTEQYF
NA	15	few	TRBV12-3/TRBV12-4	TRBJ2-1	TGTGCCAGCACCTTATCTCCGGGGAGGGGGAATGAGCAGTTCTTC	CASTLSPGRGNEQFF
NA	14	few	TRBV14	TRBJ2-7	TGTGCCAGCAACCCTAGGGGGAAGTACTACGAGCAGTACTTC	CASNPRGKYYEQYF
NA	15	few	TRBV2	TRBJ2-7	TGTGCCAGCAGTGACCAGCCAGGGGTTGCGGACGAGCAGTACTTC	CASSDQPGVADEQYF
NA	12	few	TRBV29-1	TRBJ1-4	TGCAGCGTTCGGACAGCTAATGAAAAACTGTTTTTT	CSVRTANEKLFF
NA	13	few	TRBV7-2	TRBJ2-1	TGTGCCAGCAGACCCAACGGTCCCAATGAGCAGTTCTTC	CASRPNGPNEQFF
TRBD2	21	NA	TRBV3-1	TRBJ2-4	TGTGCCAGCAGCCCGGAGCTATCCGGGACTAGCGGGTCCATGAGCAAAAACATTCAGTACTTC	CASSPELSGTSGSMSKNIQYF
TRBD2	16	NA	TRBV5-6	TRBJ2-1	TGTGCCAGCAGCATAGCCTTTAGCGGGAGGGCCGTTGAGCAGTTCTTC	CASSIAFSGRAVEQFF
TRBD1	14	few	TRBV27	TRBJ2-5	TGTGCCAGCAGCATACGACAGGGACAAGAGACCCAGTACTTC	CASSIRQGQETQYF
NA	15	NA	TRBV12-3/TRBV12-4	TRBJ1-4	TGTGCCAGCAGTTTAAGGGGCAGGGGTAATGAAAAACTGTTTTTT	CASSLRGRGNEKLFF
TRBD2	17	few	TRBV18	TRBJ2-5	TGTGCCAGCTCACCAAGATTGATTAGCGGGACCGAAGAGACCCAGTACTTC	CASSPRLISGTEETQYF
NA	15	NA	TRBV7-2	TRBJ2-7	TGTGCCAGCAGCTTAGCGGGAGACGGGGTTTACGAGCAGTACTTC	CASSLAGDGVYEQYF
TRBD2	14	many	TRBV9	TRBJ2-7	TGTGCCAGCAGCGGGATAGCGGGAGAATATGAGCAGTACTTC	CASSGIAGEYEQYF
NA	15	NA	TRBV28	TRBJ2-4	TGTGCCACCCTGGGTGGTACCGTAGCCAAAAACATTCAGTACTTC	CATLGGTVAKNIQYF
NA	12	NA	TRBV20-1	TRBJ1-4	TGCAGTGCTAGTTTGGGCGGTGAAAAACTGTTTTTT	CSASLGGEKLFF
TRBD2	14	NA	TRBV3-1	TRBJ2-7	TGTGCCAGCAGCCCTAGCGGAGCACCCTACGAGCAGTACTTC	CASSPSGAPYEQYF
NA	12	few	TRBV18	TRBJ1-2	TGTGCCAGCTCACCAACTAACTTGGGCTACACCTTC	CASSPTNLGYTF
NA	13	few	TRBV10-3	TRBJ1-1	TGTGCCATCAGTGACCGGGACTCTTTTTCAGCTTTCTTT	CAISDRDSFSAFF
TRBD1	18	many	TRBV6-5	TRBJ2-3	TGTGCCAGCAGTTACTCAACCGGGACAGGGTTTAGCACAGATACGCAGTATTTT	CASSYSTGTGFSTDTQYF
NA	11	NA	TRBV6-1	TRBJ1-1	TGTGCCAGTAGAACGACAGGCTGGGCTTTCTTT	CASRTTGWAFF
NA	13	NA	TRBV28	TRBJ1-2	TGTGCCAGCAGTGGGGGTTCTAACTATGGCTACACCTTC	CASSGGSNYGYTF
NA	16	few	TRBV15	TRBJ1-2	TGTGCCACCAGCAGAGATAGGGTAGTCCGGGATTCTGGCTACACCTTC	CATSRDRVVRDSGYTF
NA	14	NA	TRBV28	TRBJ2-2	TGTGCCAGCAGTCTAATAGGAGCCGCCGGGGAGCTGTTTTTT	CASSLIGAAGELFF
TRBD2	15	few	TRBV6-5	TRBJ2-5	TGTGCCAGCAGTTACTGGGCGGGGGGACAAGAGACCCGGTACTTC	CASSYWAGGQETRYF
NA	13	NA	TRBV29-1	TRBJ2-3	TGCAGCGTCGGAAGGGACAACACAGATACGCAGTATTTT	CSVGRDNTDTQYF
TRBD2	15	NA	TRBV10-3	TRBJ2-5	TGTGCCATCAGGAGTAGCGGGATGGACCAAGAGACCCAGTACTTC	CAIRSSGMDQETQYF
NA	13	NA	TRBV20-1	TRBJ1-1	TGCAGTGCTAGAGTTTCAGCGATTCCTGAAGCTTTCTTT	CSARVSAIPEAFF
NA	16	NA	TRBV12-3/TRBV12-4	TRBJ2-5	TGTGCCAGCAGTTTAGAAGGCCGACAGGGAGGAGAGACCCAGTACTTC	CASSLEGRQGGETQYF
NA	11	NA	TRBV24-1	TRBJ2-3	TGTGCCACGAGAGGGGGAGATACGCAGTATTTT	CATRGGDTQYF
NA	17	NA	TRBV6-7	TRBJ2-3	TGTGCCAGCAGTCCACAGGGCGGGAGCTACTACACAGATACGCAGTATTTT	CASSPQGGSYYTDTQYF
NA	12	few	TRBV28	TRBJ2-7	TGTGCCAGCAAGTTGCGCGGCTACGAGCAGTACTTC	CASKLRGYEQYF
NA	13	NA	TRBV18	TRBJ2-1	TGTGCCAGCTCACCAAATACCCAGGGGAAGCAGTTCTTC	CASSPNTQGKQFF